These T cell receptor beta chains were read from a single sample in a study of shared clonotypes between healthy human individuals. Method: immunoSEQ multiplex PCR; TCRdb's copy keeps in-frame clones and lacks some. The sample has about 1 million clones; around 76% are singletons. The sequenced sample consisted of memory CD4+ T cells sorted from blood. The source is a young man in good health. Both conserved end residues are trimmed from each CDR3. The order of the fields is J gene, CDR3 length, V gene, CDR3 protein.

TRBJ1-5	16	TRBV2	ASRSGTGGSKSNQPQH
TRBJ2-3	11	TRBV30	AWRLIPPDTQY
TRBJ2-3	13	TRBV7-9	ASSLERGSTDTQY
TRBJ1-6	11	TRBV30	ASQQGSQSPLH
TRBJ2-7	12	TRBV7-2	ASSLGTFSYEQY
TRBJ2-7	11	TRBV19	ASTRGRTYEQY
TRBJ2-2	13	TRBV19	ASRENRANTGELF
TRBJ1-4	14	TRBV11-2	ASSLPGGATNEKLF
TRBJ2-1	14	TRBV4-3	ASSQESLAVGNEQF
TRBJ1-3	14	TRBV30	ALGQGTIGSGNTIY
TRBJ2-7	13	TRBV5-1	ASSLADRVDYEQY
TRBJ2-2	15	TRBV19	ASSKGLAGGRGGELF
TRBJ1-2	17	TRBV5-8	ASSLSGPAGWVMTYGYT
TRBJ2-3	13	TRBV9	ASTEGDRDTDTQY
TRBJ2-6	17	TRBV9	ASSAGLAGRTPGANVLT
TRBJ1-5	13	TRBV12-5	ASGGGQASNQPQH
TRBJ1-2	11	TRBV19	ASSRGQGYGYT
TRBJ1-5	14	TRBV2	ASSGRGRGGNQPQH
TRBJ1-4	11	TRBV7-2	ASSLGRREKLF
TRBJ2-5	16	TRBV4-1	ASSRTIRTSGDGETQY
TRBJ2-3	15	TRBV5-1	ASSLVGTSGSGDTQY
TRBJ2-5	13	TRBV10-3	AISSTSGNQETQY
TRBJ2-5	12	TRBV5-1	ASSHRQGSETQY
TRBJ1-1	14	TRBV29-1	SVENALTGHLRGAF
TRBJ1-5	14	TRBV18	ASSPDDTGGHQPQH
TRBJ1-2	13	TRBV27	ASSLTGTGRYGYT
TRBJ1-6	12	TRBV2	ASIRDGNNSPLH
TRBJ2-5	13	TRBV7-2	ASSPGTGRAETQY
TRBJ2-2	13	TRBV5-1	ASSRRQGMTGELF
TRBJ1-4	12	TRBV5-4	ASSLSGLNEKLF
TRBJ1-2	12	TRBV5-6	ASSSETERSGYT
TRBJ2-3	15	TRBV11-2	ASSLDPPAGVKDTQY
TRBJ2-7	17	TRBV5-4	ASSLDWKSGLSRPGEQY
TRBJ2-3	9	TRBV5-1	ASSQQDTQY
TRBJ2-3	14	TRBV21-1	ASSKGTGTRADTQY
TRBJ2-1	13	TRBV9	ASSAGLAGVIEQF
TRBJ2-6	10	TRBV19	ASSSLLGLLT
TRBJ2-5	13	TRBV5-1	ASSWGTGESETQY
TRBJ1-2	10	TRBV18	ASSPAGTAVT
TRBJ2-5	13	TRBV11-3	ASSPSPGTDETQY
TRBJ1-5	12	TRBV6-5	ASSSGVGVQPQH
TRBJ1-6	14	TRBV30	AWRPSLPAYNSPLH
TRBJ2-2	13	TRBV18	ASSTGQGSHGELF
TRBJ2-1	12	TRBV7-8	ASSSRTGADEQF